This T cell receptor beta chain was captured by sequencing in a study of blood T cell repertoires in COVID-19. Study as a whole: The samples span acute and convalescent COVID-19 from the United States, Italy and Spain. Sources were T cells, B-cell-depleted T cells, or PBMCs; the material itself was cDNA or gDNA.

The authors' processing: Amplification of reference gene primers was used by the study to estimate nucleated cell counts. Produced via immunoSEQ multiplex PCR; TCRdb's table is partial and in-frame only. That table is the source of V, J and clone size, and D and trimming were worked out from the DNA. The data contain about 180,000 clones, roughly 78% of them singletons. Sequenced: peripheral blood. This clonotype originated in a man in his sixties or seventies with active or convalescent COVID-19.

Here the CDR3 reads CASSLTGYGYTF. As DNA, the CDR3 is TGTGCCAGCAGCCTCACAGGGTATGGCTACACCTTC. The chain is built from TRBV4-2 and TRBJ1-2, with TRBD1 as a possible D gene (6 bases). Trimming removed 4 bases from V and 5 bases from J, with 8 bases in between. This CDR3 is built from 12 residues. Germline assignment: CDR1 LGHNA and CDR2 YNFKEQ.